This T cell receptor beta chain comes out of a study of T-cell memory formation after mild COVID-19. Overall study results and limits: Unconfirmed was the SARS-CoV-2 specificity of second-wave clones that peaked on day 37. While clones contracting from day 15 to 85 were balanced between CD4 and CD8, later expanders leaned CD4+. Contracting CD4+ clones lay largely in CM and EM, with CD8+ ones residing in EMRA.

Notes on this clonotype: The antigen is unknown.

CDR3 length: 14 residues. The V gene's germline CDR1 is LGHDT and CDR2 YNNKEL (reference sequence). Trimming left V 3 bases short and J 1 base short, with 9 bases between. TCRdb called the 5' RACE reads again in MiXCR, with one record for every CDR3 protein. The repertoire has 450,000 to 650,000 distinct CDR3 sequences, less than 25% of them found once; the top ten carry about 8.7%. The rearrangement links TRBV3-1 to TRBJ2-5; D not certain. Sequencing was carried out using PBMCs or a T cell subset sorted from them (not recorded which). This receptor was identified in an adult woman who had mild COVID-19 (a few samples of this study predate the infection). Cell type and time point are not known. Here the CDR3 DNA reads TGTGCCAGCAGCCAGCCGTGGTTCCAAGAGACCCAGTACTTC. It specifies CASSQPWFQETQYF.